The rows below give T cell receptor beta chains drawn from one sample of a study of cytomegalovirus exposure and HLA in healthy donors. Produced via immunoSEQ multiplex PCR; TCRdb's table is partial and in-frame only. Here the sample spans some 170,000 clones, more than 75% being singletons. Input material: PBMCs. Source of these receptors: a woman aged 25 to 39 in good health and CMV-seronegative. Each CDR3 is given with its conserved first and last residue. The D gene is left open where the match is weak. Only part of the rows carry a size: once, few, many, or a class if the clone is expanded.

TRBV27	NA	TRBJ2-7	15	NA	TGTGCCAGCAGCCCTAGGGGATACAGCTCCTACGAGCAGTACTTC	CASSPRGYSSYEQYF
TRBV5-5	NA	TRBJ2-7	12	NA	TGTGCCAGCAGCTTAACCGGTCCCGAGCAGTACTTC	CASSLTGPEQYF
TRBV5-8	NA	TRBJ1-6	16	NA	TGTGCCAGCAGCTTATCGTCTATACCTTATAATTCACCCCTCCACTTT	CASSLSSIPYNSPLHF
TRBV6-5	NA	TRBJ1-1	13	NA	TGTGCCAGCACTCGGACAGCGAACACTGAAGCTTTCTTT	CASTRTANTEAFF
TRBV15	NA	TRBJ1-1	14	NA	TGTGCCACCAGCAGAGCCAGGTCGAACACTGAAGCTTTCTTT	CATSRARSNTEAFF
TRBV4-3	NA	TRBJ2-4	15	NA	TGCGCCAGCAGCCAAGGATGGGGGGTGGAGGACATTCAGTACTTC	CASSQGWGVEDIQYF
TRBV6-1	NA	TRBJ1-2	13	NA	TGTGCCATCCAGGGTACCCGGTCCGGTGGCTACACCTTC	CAIQGTRSGGYTF
TRBV7-9	TRBD1	TRBJ1-2	15	NA	TGTGCCAGCAGCCCCGGGACAGGGAGTTCCTATGGCTACACCTTC	CASSPGTGSSYGYTF
TRBV19	NA	TRBJ2-3	13	NA	TGTGCCAGTAGTATAGGGACAACAGATACGCAGTATTTT	CASSIGTTDTQYF
TRBV9	NA	TRBJ1-2	16	once	TGTGCCAGCAGCGTAGCTGGGGACTCACAACCCTATGGCTACACCTTC	CASSVAGDSQPYGYTF
TRBV4-3	TRBD2	TRBJ2-3	17	NA	TGCGCCAGCAGCCAAGATCGCGAGACTAGCGTGCCAGATACGCAGTATTTT	CASSQDRETSVPDTQYF
TRBV7-2	NA	TRBJ1-5	17	NA	TGTGCCAGCAGCATCCCCCGGACAGCCTGGGGCAATCAGCCCCAGCATTTT	CASSIPRTAWGNQPQHF
TRBV7-2	NA	TRBJ1-1	15	once	TGTGCCAGCAGCTTAGGGGGGCTTGAGGTCACTGAAGCTTTCTTT	CASSLGGLEVTEAFF
TRBV27	TRBD1	TRBJ2-7	14	many	TGTGCCAGCAGAAAACAGGGGAACAGCGACGAGCAGTACTTC	CASRKQGNSDEQYF
TRBV7-8	TRBD1	TRBJ2-2	14	NA	TGTGCCAGCAGCGGGGGACAGGGGACCCGGGAGCTGTTTTTT	CASSGGQGTRELFF
TRBV19	TRBD2	TRBJ2-1	15	NA	TGTGCCAGTAAGTGGAGTAGCGGGGGGAACAATGAGCAGTTCTTC	CASKWSSGGNNEQFF
TRBV10-3	TRBD1	TRBJ1-2	16	NA	TGTGCCATCAGTGAGTCGGAAGGGGGGACAGACTATGGCTACACCTTC	CAISESEGGTDYGYTF
TRBV5-1	TRBD1	TRBJ2-1	16	NA	TGCGCCAGCAGCTTGGGGGCTGGGACAGGGAGCAATGAGCAGTTCTTC	CASSLGAGTGSNEQFF
TRBV4-1	NA	TRBJ2-7	12	NA	TGCGCCAGCAGCCAAGTCGCGGACGAGCAGTACTTC	CASSQVADEQYF
TRBV9	NA	TRBJ1-4	13	NA	TGTGCCAGCAGCGTAGGAGGGGGAGAAAAACTGTTTTTT	CASSVGGGEKLFF
TRBV11-2	NA	TRBJ1-2	13	few	TGTGCCAGCAGCTTAAGGTGGGGGGATGGCTACACCTTC	CASSLRWGDGYTF
TRBV10-2	NA	TRBJ1-1	15	NA	TGCGCCAGCAGTGAGTCAGCAGCGGACCCCACTGAAGCTTTCTTT	CASSESAADPTEAFF
TRBV5-4	TRBD2	TRBJ2-7	15	NA	TGTGCCAGCAGCTTGGACCCTAGCGGGGCCTACGAGCAGTACTTC	CASSLDPSGAYEQYF
TRBV2	TRBD2	TRBJ2-5	15	NA	TGTGCCAGCAGTGACCAGCGGGGGAGCTCAGAGACCCAGTACTTC	CASSDQRGSSETQYF
TRBV5-1	NA	TRBJ2-1	14	NA	TGCGCCAGCAGCTTGGGGCGGCTTCCGCCGGGGCAGTTCTTC	CASSLGRLPPGQFF
TRBV4-1	NA	TRBJ2-3	14	NA	TGCGCCAGCAGCCGGGTCCCCGGGGGAGATACGCAGTATTTT	CASSRVPGGDTQYF
TRBV9	NA	TRBJ2-1	11	NA	TGTGCCAGCAGCCGAGAGAATGAGCAGTTCTTC	CASSRENEQFF
TRBV6-1	NA	TRBJ1-2	14	NA	TGTGCCAGCAGTGAACTACAGCCTTACTATGGCTACACCTTC	CASSELQPYYGYTF
TRBV5-4	TRBD1	TRBJ2-7	14	once	TGTGCCAGCAGCTGGGACAGTTACACCTACGAGCAGTACTTC	CASSWDSYTYEQYF
TRBV18	NA	TRBJ2-3	14	NA	TGTGCCAGCTCACCACTGGCTAGCACAGATACGCAGTATTTT	CASSPLASTDTQYF
TRBV5-6	TRBD2	TRBJ2-5	18	NA	TGTGCCAGCAGCTGGGCCCGTAGCGGGGGACCCTATCAAGAGACCCAGTACTTC	CASSWARSGGPYQETQYF
TRBV6-1	TRBD2	TRBJ2-1	15	NA	TGTGCCAGCACCATAGGCCGGGGACTAGAGTCTGAGCAGTTCTTC	CASTIGRGLESEQFF
TRBV9	TRBD1	TRBJ1-2	16	once	TGTGCCAGCAGCGATAGGACAGGGGGCGCCCACTATGGCTACACCTTC	CASSDRTGGAHYGYTF